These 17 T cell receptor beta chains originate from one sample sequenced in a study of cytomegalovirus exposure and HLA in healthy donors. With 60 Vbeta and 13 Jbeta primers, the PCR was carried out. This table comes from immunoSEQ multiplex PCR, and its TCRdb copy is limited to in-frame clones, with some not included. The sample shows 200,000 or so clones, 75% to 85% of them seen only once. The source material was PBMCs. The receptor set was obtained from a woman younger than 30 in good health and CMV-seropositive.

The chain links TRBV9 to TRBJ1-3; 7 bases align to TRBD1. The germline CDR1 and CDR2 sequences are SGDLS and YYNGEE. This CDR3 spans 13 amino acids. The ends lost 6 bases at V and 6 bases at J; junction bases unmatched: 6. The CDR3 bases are TGTGCCAGCAACAGACAGGGAGAAAACACCATATATTTT. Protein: CASNRQGENTIYF.

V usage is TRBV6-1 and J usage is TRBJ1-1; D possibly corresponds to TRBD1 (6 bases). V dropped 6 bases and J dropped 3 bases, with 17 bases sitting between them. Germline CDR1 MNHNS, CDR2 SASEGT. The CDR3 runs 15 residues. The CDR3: CASSPLGARDTEAFF. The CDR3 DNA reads TGTGCCAGCAGCCCGTTGGGGGCCCGGGACACTGAAGCTTTCTTT.

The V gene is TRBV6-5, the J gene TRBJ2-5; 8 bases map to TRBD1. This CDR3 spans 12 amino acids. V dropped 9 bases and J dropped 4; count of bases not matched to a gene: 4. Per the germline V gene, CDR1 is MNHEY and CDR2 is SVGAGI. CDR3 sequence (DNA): TGTGCCAGTCAGGGGGCGTTAGAGACCCAGTACTTC. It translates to CASQGALETQYF.

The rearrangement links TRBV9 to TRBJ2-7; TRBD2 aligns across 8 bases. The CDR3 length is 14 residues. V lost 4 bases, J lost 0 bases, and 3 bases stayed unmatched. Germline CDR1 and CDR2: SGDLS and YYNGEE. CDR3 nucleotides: TGTGCCAGCAGCCAAACTAGCGGCTCCTACGAGCAGTACTTC. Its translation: CASSQTSGSYEQYF.

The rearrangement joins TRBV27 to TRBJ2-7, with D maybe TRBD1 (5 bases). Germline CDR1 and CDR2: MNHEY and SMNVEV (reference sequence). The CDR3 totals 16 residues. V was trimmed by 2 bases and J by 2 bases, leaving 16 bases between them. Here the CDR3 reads CASSLRNAGYPYEQYF. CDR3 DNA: TGTGCCAGCAGTTTACGTAACGCAGGGTACCCCTACGAGCAGTACTTC.

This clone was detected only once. CDR3 residues: CASSSRSGLRVNEQFF. The CDR3 DNA follows: TGTGCCAGCAGCTCCCGCTCGGGACTGAGAGTCAATGAGCAGTTCTTC. The chain has TRBV7-2 and TRBJ2-1, with D possibly TRBD2 on 6 matching bases. Trimming stripped 4 bases from V and 6 bases from J, with 19 bases between. This CDR3 is 16 amino acids long. Germline CDR1 and CDR2: SGHTA and FQGNSA.

In nucleotides, the CDR3 is TGTGCCAGCAACCCCGCACGGGGACTGATCTCCTACAATGAGCAGTTCTTC. As protein: CASNPARGLISYNEQFF. V is TRBV7-9 and J is TRBJ2-1; D possibly corresponds to TRBD2 (6 bases). Germline V gene lookup returns CDR1 SEHNR and CDR2 FQNEAQ (reference sequence). This CDR3 is 17 amino acids long. V lost 7 bases and J 0 bases, leaving 19 bases between the germline ends.

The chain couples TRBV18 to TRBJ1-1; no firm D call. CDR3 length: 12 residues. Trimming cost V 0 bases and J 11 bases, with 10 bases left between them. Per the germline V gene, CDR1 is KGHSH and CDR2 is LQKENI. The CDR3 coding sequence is TGTGCCAGCTCACCACCGTCTAGGGAGGCTTTCTTT. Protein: CASSPPSREAFF.

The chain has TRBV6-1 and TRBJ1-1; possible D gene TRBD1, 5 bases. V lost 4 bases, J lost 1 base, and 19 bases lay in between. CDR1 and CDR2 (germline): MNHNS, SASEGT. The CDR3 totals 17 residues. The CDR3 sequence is CASSVVSGATGNTEAFF. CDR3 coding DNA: TGTGCCAGCAGTGTCGTTAGTGGTGCTACAGGGAACACTGAAGCTTTCTTT.

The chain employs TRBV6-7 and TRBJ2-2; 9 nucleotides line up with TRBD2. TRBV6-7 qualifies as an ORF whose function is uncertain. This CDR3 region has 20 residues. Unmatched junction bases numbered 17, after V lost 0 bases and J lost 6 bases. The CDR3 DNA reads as TGTGCCAGCAGTTACTCTAGGGGTATTCCGGGACTAGCATCCGCCGGGGAGCTGTTTTTT. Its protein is CASSYSRGIPGLASAGELFF.

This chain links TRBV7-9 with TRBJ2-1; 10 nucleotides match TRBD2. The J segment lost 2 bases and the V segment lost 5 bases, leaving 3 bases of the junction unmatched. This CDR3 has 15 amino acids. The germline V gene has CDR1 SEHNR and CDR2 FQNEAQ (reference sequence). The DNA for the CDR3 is TGTGCCAGCAGCCCAACTAGCGGGGCCTACAATGAGCAGTTCTTC. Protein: CASSPTSGAYNEQFF.

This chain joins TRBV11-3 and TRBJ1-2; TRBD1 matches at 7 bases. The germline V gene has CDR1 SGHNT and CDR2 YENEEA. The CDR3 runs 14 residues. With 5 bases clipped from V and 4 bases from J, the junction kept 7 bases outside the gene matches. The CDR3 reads CASSRGTASYGYTF. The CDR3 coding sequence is TGTGCCAGCAGCAGGGGGACAGCAAGCTATGGCTACACCTTC.

As DNA, the CDR3 is TGCGCCAGCAGCCACGAAATTGGGGCTAGCGGGGGGGCAGGCCAGTACTTC. It specifies CASSHEIGASGGAGQYF. The J gene is TRBJ2-5, the V gene TRBV5-1; 12 nucleotides match TRBD2. The CDR3 extends over 17 amino acids. V lost 4 bases, J lost 10 bases, and 17 bases stayed unmatched. The germline gives CDR1 SGHRS, CDR2 YFSETQ.

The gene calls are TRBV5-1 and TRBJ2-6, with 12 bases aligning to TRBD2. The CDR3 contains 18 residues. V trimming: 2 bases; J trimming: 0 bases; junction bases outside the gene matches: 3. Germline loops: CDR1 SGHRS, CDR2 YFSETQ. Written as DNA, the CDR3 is TGCGCCAGCAGCTTTAGACTAGCGGGGGCCTCTGGGGCCAACGTCCTGACTTTC. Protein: CASSFRLAGASGANVLTF.

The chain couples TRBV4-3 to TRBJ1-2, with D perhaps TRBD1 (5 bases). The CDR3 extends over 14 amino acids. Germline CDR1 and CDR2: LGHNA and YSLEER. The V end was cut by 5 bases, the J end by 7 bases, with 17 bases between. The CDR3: CASSLDTTLGGYTF. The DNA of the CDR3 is TGCGCCAGCAGCTTGGACACAACTCTGGGTGGCTACACCTTC.

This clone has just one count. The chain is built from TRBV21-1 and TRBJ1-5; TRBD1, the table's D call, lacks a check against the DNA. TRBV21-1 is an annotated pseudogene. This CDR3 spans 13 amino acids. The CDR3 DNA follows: TGTGCCAGCATCAACAGGTTGGGCCAGCCCCAGCATTTT. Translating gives CASINRLGQPQHF.

The DNA for the CDR3 is TGTGCCAGCAGCGTATCGTCAGGGGGTTTGGATGGCTACACCTTC. Its translation is CASSVSSGGLDGYTF. The chain employs TRBV9 and TRBJ1-2; 7 bases are shared with TRBD1. The CDR3 spans 15 residues. Germline-derived CDR1 and CDR2 are SGDLS and YYNGEE. Trimming took 1 base from V and 6 from J; bases not matched to a gene: 9.